These 5 T cell receptor beta chains were all obtained from the same sample, sequenced in a study. TCRdb reprocessed the RT-PCR reads with MiXCR, giving one entry per CDR3 protein. This sample has about 680,000 distinct CDR3 sequences, with 14% found just once. Sequencing input: memory CD4+ T cells from blood. The receptors here all came from a female donor in good health, serving as a healthy control.

This clonotype was counted many times. The chain carries TRBV9 and TRBJ1-1; 10 bases align to TRBD1. The CDR3 runs 16 residues. V shed 4 bases and J 4 bases; nucleotides not matched to a gene: 10. Per the germline V gene, CDR1 is SGDLS and CDR2 is YYNGEE. The DNA of the CDR3 is TGTGCCAGCAGCTCACTCCCGGGACAGGGGAGCACTGAAGCTTTCTTT. Protein product: CASSSLPGQGSTEAFF. Filled out from reference TRBV9 and TRBJ1-1, the complete variable domain reads DSGVTQTPKHLITATGQRVTLRCSPRSGDLSVYWYQQSLDQGLQFLIQYYNGEERAKGNILERFSAQQFPDLHSELNLSSLELGDSALYFCASSSLPGQGSTEAFFGQGTRLTVV.

The CDR3 DNA is TGCAGTGCTAGAGATCGAAGGGTGGGAACCGGGGAGCTGTTTTTT. Translated, it gives CSARDRRVGTGELFF. The chain is built from TRBV20-1 and TRBJ2-2; D gene uncertain. The length of the CDR3 is 15 residues. CDR1 DFQATT and CDR2 SNEGSKA come from the germline V gene (reference sequence). The V gene lost 0 bases and the J gene lost 5 bases, with 13 bases spanning the gap.

Notes on this clonotype: Possible read error: a much larger clone is one base away. The chain joins TRBV5-8 to TRBJ2-3; D is unclear. The CDR3 loop spans 11 amino acids. Germline CDR1 reads SGHTS; CDR2 reads YDEGEE. V dropped 4 bases and J dropped 14 bases, with 14 bases sitting between them. This chain's CDR3 is CASSHLDPSYF. The CDR3 DNA sequence: TGTGCCAGCAGCCACCTGGACCCGTCGTATTTT.

This clonotype was seen only a few times. This rearrangement joins TRBV28 to TRBJ1-6; D not certain. The germline gives CDR1 MDHEN, CDR2 SYDVKM. Trimming took off 2 bases at V and 7 bases at J, with 12 bases between the two ends. This CDR3 comprises 15 residues. CDR3 amino acids: CASSLPKGQNSPLHF. The CDR3 region has the DNA TGTGCCAGCAGTTTACCGAAAGGTCAGAATTCACCCCTCCACTTT. Supplemented by reference TRBV28 and TRBJ1-6, the full variable domain reads DVKVTQSSRYLVKRTGEKVFLECVQDMDHENMFWYRQDPGLGLRLIYFSYDVKMKEKGDIPEGYSVSREKKERFSLILESASTNQTSMYLCASSLPKGQNSPLHFGNGTRLTVT.

In this sample, this clonotype turned up a few times. This chain joins TRBV5-1 and TRBJ2-1, with 14 positions matching TRBD2. The CDR3 is 17 amino acids. With V trimmed by 4 bases and J by 10 bases, 13 bases remained unmatched. Germline lookup yields CDR1 SGHRS and CDR2 YFSETQ. The CDR3 here is CASSPPGLAGGMGEQFF. The DNA of the CDR3 is TGCGCCAGCAGCCCCCCTGGACTAGCGGGGGGCATGGGCGAGCAGTTCTTC.